The present entry profiles one TCR beta chain with its context. Its matching antigen is unknown. Clones were sequenced by immunoSEQ multiplex PCR, and TCRdb holds only the in-frame ones, with some missing. The sample includes 59,000 or so clones, roughly 82% of them seen just once. This sample is part of a study of OX40 agonist ivuxolimab in advanced cancers. Background on the study: The study gave patients intravenous ivuxolimab at 0.01 to 10 mg/kg every 2 weeks. It was permissible to have had prior anti-PD-1, anti-PD-L1 or anti-CTLA-4 therapy, and about 40% had some.

Regarding the study as a whole: Some nonresponders likewise displayed low normalized T-cell clonal expansion. Researchers report that CD8+ T cells had, on average, more expanded clones than CD4+.

Germline V gene sequence: CDR1 MDHEN, CDR2 SYDVKM. V shed 11 bases and J shed 0 bases, with 13 bases lying between them. CDR3 length equals 13 residues. The TCR was taken from an adult with an advanced solid tumor such as melanoma, head and neck, liver or kidney cancer. The V call is TRBV28, the J call TRBJ1-2; possible D gene TRBD1, 5 bases. The sample here was CD4+ or CD8+ T cells sorted from blood, taken in a trial of the OX40 agonist ivuxolimab. The CDR3 here is CAGGGHPNYGYTF. In nucleotides, the CDR3 is TGTGCCGGGGGAGGGCACCCTAACTATGGCTACACCTTC.